The rows below give T cell receptor beta chains drawn from one sample of a study of CD8 T cells in ankylosing spondylitis. Each CDR3 protein gets one entry after TCRdb re-called the 5' RACE reads with MiXCR. The table includes under 250,000 distinct CDR3 sequences, 6% to 8% detected once. Specimen: blood, either unsorted or a sorted T cell fraction (not recorded which). These receptor sequences come from a male donor with ankylosing spondylitis. Both conserved end residues are part of each CDR3. D genes are given only for firm matches. Rows may omit the clone size; those that give it use once, few, many or a size class.

D gene: -; J gene: TRBJ2-1; V gene: TRBV18; clone size: many; CDR3 length: 17; CDR3 DNA: TGTGCCAGCTCACCTGGGGCTAGCGTACAATCCTACAATGAGCAGTTCTTC; CDR3 protein: CASSPGASVQSYNEQFF
D gene: TRBD2; J gene: TRBJ2-1; V gene: TRBV7-9; clone size: few; CDR3 length: 13; CDR3 DNA: TGTGGGCAACTCGGGACTAGCGGCCATGAGCAGTTCTTC; CDR3 protein: CGQLGTSGHEQFF
D gene: TRBD1; J gene: TRBJ2-7; V gene: TRBV7-8; clone size: many; CDR3 length: 13; CDR3 DNA: TGTGCCAGCAGCTCAGACAGGGGCTACGAGCAGTACTTC; CDR3 protein: CASSSDRGYEQYF
D gene: TRBD2; J gene: TRBJ2-7; V gene: TRBV4-2; clone size: few; CDR3 length: 16; CDR3 DNA: TGTGCCAGCAGCCAAGATCCGGGGGGTCTCTCCTACGAGCAGTACTTC; CDR3 protein: CASSQDPGGLSYEQYF
D gene: -; J gene: TRBJ2-5; V gene: TRBV28; clone size: many; CDR3 length: 15; CDR3 DNA: TGTGCCAGCAGTTTAACGCCAGAGCCCCAAGAGACCCAGTACTTC; CDR3 protein: CASSLTPEPQETQYF
D gene: TRBD1; J gene: TRBJ2-1; V gene: TRBV27; clone size: -; CDR3 length: 14; CDR3 DNA: TGTGCCAGCACAACAGGGGGCGCAAGGAATGAGCAGTTCTTC; CDR3 protein: CASTTGGARNEQFF
D gene: -; J gene: TRBJ1-1; V gene: TRBV12-3/TRBV12-4; clone size: many; CDR3 length: 12; CDR3 DNA: TGTGCCAGCAGTTTAGTAGGGGTTGAAGCTTTCTTT; CDR3 protein: CASSLVGVEAFF
D gene: -; J gene: TRBJ1-1; V gene: TRBV28; clone size: many; CDR3 length: 15; CDR3 DNA: TGTGCCAGCAGTTTTCTTCTAAAGGGAGGCACTGAAGCTTTCTTT; CDR3 protein: CASSFLLKGGTEAFF
D gene: -; J gene: TRBJ1-2; V gene: TRBV5-6; clone size: many; CDR3 length: 13; CDR3 DNA: TGTGCCAGCAGCTTGGGGCAGCGGGGCGGCTACACCTTC; CDR3 protein: CASSLGQRGGYTF
D gene: TRBD2; J gene: TRBJ2-5; V gene: TRBV5-5; clone size: many; CDR3 length: 15; CDR3 DNA: TGTGCCAGCAGCTTACAGCGGGGAAAGGCAGAGACCCAGTACTTC; CDR3 protein: CASSLQRGKAETQYF
D gene: -; J gene: TRBJ2-7; V gene: TRBV6-1; clone size: many; CDR3 length: 13; CDR3 DNA: TGTGCCAGCAGGGGAGTCGGATCCTATGGGCAGTACTTC; CDR3 protein: CASRGVGSYGQYF
D gene: -; J gene: TRBJ1-2; V gene: TRBV29-1; clone size: -; CDR3 length: 12; CDR3 DNA: TGCAGCGTTGATGATGGAATCTATGGCTACACCTTC; CDR3 protein: CSVDDGIYGYTF
D gene: -; J gene: TRBJ2-4; V gene: TRBV6-1; clone size: many; CDR3 length: 17; CDR3 DNA: TGTGCCAGCAGTGAAAGCACCCACACCCTTCAGGGGAACATTCAGTACTTC; CDR3 protein: CASSESTHTLQGNIQYF
D gene: TRBD2; J gene: TRBJ2-2; V gene: TRBV7-9; clone size: many; CDR3 length: 17; CDR3 DNA: TGTGCCAGCAGCGAAGGCGGGACTAGTCGACAACCCGGGGAGCTGTTTTTT; CDR3 protein: CASSEGGTSRQPGELFF
D gene: -; J gene: TRBJ1-5; V gene: TRBV4-1; clone size: -; CDR3 length: 14; CDR3 DNA: TGCGCCAGCAGCCAAGTGACAGAGGACCAGCCCCAGCATTTT; CDR3 protein: CASSQVTEDQPQHF
D gene: TRBD2; J gene: TRBJ2-2; V gene: TRBV20-1; clone size: many; CDR3 length: 13; CDR3 DNA: TGCAGTGCCCAGCGGGAGGGCCCCGGGGAGCTGTTTTTT; CDR3 protein: CSAQREGPGELFF
D gene: -; J gene: TRBJ2-3; V gene: TRBV12-5; clone size: many; CDR3 length: 12; CDR3 DNA: TGTGCTAGTGGTTTGGGGGGACGGACGCAGTATTTT; CDR3 protein: CASGLGGRTQYF
D gene: -; J gene: TRBJ2-7; V gene: TRBV21-1; clone size: many; CDR3 length: 18; CDR3 DNA: TGTGCCAGCAGCGCCAAACTCGGACTACGGGGGGCCTCCTACGAGCAGTACTTC; CDR3 protein: CASSAKLGLRGASYEQYF
D gene: TRBD1; J gene: TRBJ2-7; V gene: TRBV3-1; clone size: many; CDR3 length: 17; CDR3 DNA: TGTGCCAGCAGCCCCAGGGGGCGCTTTGTGGATACCTACGAGCAGTACTTC; CDR3 protein: CASSPRGRFVDTYEQYF
D gene: TRBD2; J gene: TRBJ2-3; V gene: TRBV11-2; clone size: many; CDR3 length: 16; CDR3 DNA: TGTGCCAGCAGCTCCAGATCGACTAGCGGAGCAGATACGCAGTATTTT; CDR3 protein: CASSSRSTSGADTQYF
D gene: TRBD1; J gene: TRBJ2-7; V gene: TRBV7-2; clone size: many; CDR3 length: 15; CDR3 DNA: TGTGCCAGCAGCTCCGTGGGGGACAGGCCCTACGAGCAGTACTTC; CDR3 protein: CASSSVGDRPYEQYF
D gene: -; J gene: TRBJ2-3; V gene: TRBV4-2; clone size: many; CDR3 length: 14; CDR3 DNA: TGTGCCAGCAGCCAACCGACGGGGTTGAATACGCAGTATTTT; CDR3 protein: CASSQPTGLNTQYF
D gene: -; J gene: TRBJ2-1; V gene: TRBV9; clone size: many; CDR3 length: 15; CDR3 DNA: TGTGCCAGCAGCGCCGGTCCGGGACGAGAGGTTGAGCAGTTCTTC; CDR3 protein: CASSAGPGREVEQFF
D gene: -; J gene: TRBJ2-2; V gene: TRBV11-3; clone size: few; CDR3 length: 17; CDR3 DNA: TGTGCCAGCAGCCAAAGACGCGGGACGGGAGCAGGGGGGGAGCTGTTTTTT; CDR3 protein: CASSQRRGTGAGGELFF
D gene: TRBD1; J gene: TRBJ1-1; V gene: TRBV4-3; clone size: many; CDR3 length: 16; CDR3 DNA: TGCGCCAGCAGCCAAGGGCGGACAGGGGGAAACACTGAAGCTTTCTTT; CDR3 protein: CASSQGRTGGNTEAFF
D gene: TRBD1; J gene: TRBJ1-1; V gene: TRBV5-4; clone size: many; CDR3 length: 16; CDR3 DNA: TGTGCCAGCAGCCCGGGGGACAGGGGCTTGAACACTGAAGCTTTCTTT; CDR3 protein: CASSPGDRGLNTEAFF
D gene: TRBD1; J gene: TRBJ2-2; V gene: TRBV6-5; clone size: many; CDR3 length: 15; CDR3 DNA: TGTGCCAGCAGTTGGACAGGGGCGAACACCGGGGAGCTGTTTTTT; CDR3 protein: CASSWTGANTGELFF
D gene: -; J gene: TRBJ1-3; V gene: TRBV5-1; clone size: many; CDR3 length: 15; CDR3 DNA: TGCGCCAGCAGTATAGGACGATCCTCTGGAAACACCATATATTTT; CDR3 protein: CASSIGRSSGNTIYF
D gene: -; J gene: TRBJ2-1; V gene: TRBV28; clone size: many; CDR3 length: 16; CDR3 DNA: TGTGCCAGCAGTAGACCCGGGACTTCCCCCTACAATGAGCAGTTCTTC; CDR3 protein: CASSRPGTSPYNEQFF
D gene: TRBD1; J gene: TRBJ2-2; V gene: TRBV28; clone size: many; CDR3 length: 17; CDR3 DNA: TGTGCCAGCACCGACAGGGCTCGACCCCGGGGCACCGGGGAGCTGTTTTTT; CDR3 protein: CASTDRARPRGTGELFF
D gene: -; J gene: TRBJ2-7; V gene: TRBV23-1; clone size: few; CDR3 length: 14; CDR3 DNA: TGCGCCAACGGAGGCCCTAATGAAACCTACGAGCAGTACTTC; CDR3 protein: CANGGPNETYEQYF
D gene: -; J gene: TRBJ1-3; V gene: TRBV29-1; clone size: few; CDR3 length: 14; CDR3 DNA: TGCAGCGTCCTAACTCCTGGGACTGGAAACACCATATATTTT; CDR3 protein: CSVLTPGTGNTIYF
D gene: TRBD2; J gene: TRBJ2-7; V gene: TRBV27; clone size: few; CDR3 length: 13; CDR3 DNA: TGTGCCAGCAGGCTAGCGGCCTCCTACGAGCAGTACTTC; CDR3 protein: CASRLAASYEQYF
D gene: TRBD1; J gene: TRBJ2-1; V gene: TRBV10-3; clone size: many; CDR3 length: 16; CDR3 DNA: TGTGCCATCAGTGATCCCGGGACAGTCTCCTACAATGAGCAGTTCTTC; CDR3 protein: CAISDPGTVSYNEQFF
D gene: TRBD2; J gene: TRBJ2-7; V gene: TRBV12-3/TRBV12-4; clone size: many; CDR3 length: 13; CDR3 DNA: TGTGCCAGCAGTTTTAAACTAGCGGGAGAGCAGTACTTC; CDR3 protein: CASSFKLAGEQYF
D gene: TRBD2; J gene: TRBJ2-5; V gene: TRBV27; clone size: many; CDR3 length: 15; CDR3 DNA: TGTGCCAGCAGCAAAAGCGGGGGGGCGTTAGAGACCCAGTACTTC; CDR3 protein: CASSKSGGALETQYF